This TCR beta chain was sequenced for a study of shared clonotypes between healthy human individuals. Clones were sequenced by immunoSEQ multiplex PCR, and TCRdb holds only the in-frame ones, with some missing. Altogether hundreds of thousands of clones are present, about 96% being singletons, with the ten largest covering about 0.06%. The sequenced sample was naive CD4+ T cells sorted from blood. The subset was: CD45RA+ positively selected. The receptor was derived from a woman between 25 and 40 years old in good health.

CDR3 protein: CVRSCNPPDTQYF. The CDR3 DNA sequence: TGTGTCAGAAGCTGTAACCCCCCAGATACGCAGTATTTT. The rearrangement uses TRBV7-5 and TRBJ2-3. TRBV7-5 is annotated as a pseudogene. The CDR3 loop spans 13 amino acids.